The present TCR beta chain was sequenced within a study of cytomegalovirus exposure and HLA in healthy donors. This clone was counted a single time. Its antigen is unidentified. Study results and limitations: The study assumed roughly uniform donor sequencing depth for presence/absence analyses. In a later analysis, most CMV-associated TCR beta chains appeared HLA-restricted. Specific recognition of CMV antigens was confirmed in vitro for three chains (all CMV-associated). Rare sequences made up most TCRs, while some public TCRs were found in many donors.

The CDR3 is 16 residues long. V lost 0 bases to trimming and J lost 9 bases; unmatched junction nucleotides: 5. Germline V CDR1 and CDR2: SGHDT, YYEEEE. Both 60 Vbeta primers and 13 Jbeta primers went into the PCR. Profiled with immunoSEQ multiplex PCR; TCRdb holds only in-frame clones, not every one. The table has approximately 100,000 clones, approximately 77% seen once; the top ten hold 4.5% to 5.5%. The chain links TRBV5-6 to TRBJ2-3; TRBD2 matches at 15 bases. The clonotype comes from a woman between 35 and 50 years old in good health and CMV-seronegative. Sequencing input: PBMCs. CDR3 region: CASSLAGTSGGKTQYF. The CDR3 DNA follows: TGTGCCAGCAGCTTGGCCGGGACTAGCGGGGGGAAGACGCAGTATTTT.